The rows below give T cell receptor beta chains drawn from one sample of a study of T-cell reconstitution after alpha-beta-depleted transplantation in children. TCRdb re-called the PCR reads with MiXCR, one entry per CDR3 protein. The repertoire holds around 800,000 distinct CDR3 sequences, with roughly 15% as singletons. The material sequenced was PBMCs, mostly from graft donor cells, taken 360 days after TCRalphabeta/CD19-depleted stem cell transplant. These receptors came from a male patient aged 5 to 17 who had a stem cell transplant for acute lymphoblastic leukemia, so the T cells may come from the graft donor. Each CDR3 is given with its conserved first and last residue. Each record gives: CDR3 DNA, CDR3 protein, D gene, J gene, V gene, clone size. A D gene is named only where the DNA matches it firmly. Size tells how often a clone was seen (once, few, many) or the class of an expanded clone, and some rows leave it out.

cdr3_nt: TGTGCCAGCAGACAGGAGTCCAGCTTTTATGGCTACACCTTC
cdr3_aa: CASRQESSFYGYTF
d_call: -
j_call: TRBJ1-2
v_call: TRBV4-2
clone_size: -

cdr3_nt: TGTGCCAGCAGCCGGGGTTTAATGGCGGGAGCGGGGGAGACCCAGTACTTC
cdr3_aa: CASSRGLMAGAGETQYF
d_call: TRBD2
j_call: TRBJ2-5
v_call: TRBV6-1
clone_size: few

cdr3_nt: TGTGCCAGTAGTATTCTAGGGTTTGGCGAAGCTTTCTTT
cdr3_aa: CASSILGFGEAFF
d_call: -
j_call: TRBJ1-1
v_call: TRBV19
clone_size: -

cdr3_nt: TGTGCCAGCGCCATTGGGGGGGCCAACGTCCTGACTTTC
cdr3_aa: CASAIGGANVLTF
d_call: -
j_call: TRBJ2-6
v_call: TRBV27
clone_size: -

cdr3_nt: TGTGCCAGCAGCCCCCTACTAGCGGGAGGGCCCCATGAGCAGTTCTTC
cdr3_aa: CASSPLLAGGPHEQFF
d_call: TRBD2
j_call: TRBJ2-1
v_call: TRBV3-1
clone_size: few

cdr3_nt: TGCAGTGCTAGAGGGTTGGACCGATCCCACACTGAAGCTTTCTTT
cdr3_aa: CSARGLDRSHTEAFF
d_call: -
j_call: TRBJ1-1
v_call: TRBV20-1
clone_size: -

cdr3_nt: TGTGCCAGCAGCCTTCTCGCAGGGAGTCCGCCCGAGTACTTC
cdr3_aa: CASSLLAGSPPEYF
d_call: -
j_call: TRBJ2-7
v_call: TRBV7-8
clone_size: few

cdr3_nt: TGTGCCAGCAGTACCGGAGAGTGGTATGGCTACACCTTC
cdr3_aa: CASSTGEWYGYTF
d_call: -
j_call: TRBJ1-2
v_call: TRBV25-1
clone_size: few

cdr3_nt: TGTGCCAGCAGCTTGCGGACAGGGGATTGGGAGCAGTTCTTC
cdr3_aa: CASSLRTGDWEQFF
d_call: TRBD1
j_call: TRBJ2-1
v_call: TRBV7-9
clone_size: few

cdr3_nt: TGCGCCAGCAGCTCGCAAGTGTCGGGAGCAGCCTACGAGCAGTACTTC
cdr3_aa: CASSSQVSGAAYEQYF
d_call: -
j_call: TRBJ2-7
v_call: TRBV5-1
clone_size: few

cdr3_nt: TGTGCCAGCATTTCGGGACTAGCGGGGCCGACATCTATCAATGAGCAGTTCTTC
cdr3_aa: CASISGLAGPTSINEQFF
d_call: TRBD2
j_call: TRBJ2-1
v_call: TRBV2
clone_size: few

cdr3_nt: TGCGCCAGCAGCCAAGATCGGCCCCTCCACTTT
cdr3_aa: CASSQDRPLHF
d_call: -
j_call: TRBJ1-6
v_call: TRBV4-1
clone_size: few

cdr3_nt: TGTGCCAGTAAGGCTAGCGGGAGGGTTATAAGCTCCTACAATGAGCAGTTCTTC
cdr3_aa: CASKASGRVISSYNEQFF
d_call: TRBD2
j_call: TRBJ2-1
v_call: TRBV19
clone_size: -

cdr3_nt: TGCGCCAGCAGCAGACTAGCGCTGGGGCACATTCAGTACTTC
cdr3_aa: CASSRLALGHIQYF
d_call: TRBD2
j_call: TRBJ2-4
v_call: TRBV5-1
clone_size: few

cdr3_nt: TGTGCCAGCTCGGACTTCTCGACGCCCTACGAGCAGTACTTC
cdr3_aa: CASSDFSTPYEQYF
d_call: -
j_call: TRBJ2-7
v_call: TRBV18
clone_size: -

cdr3_nt: TGTGCCAGCAGTACTCTCTGGACCCAGTACTTC
cdr3_aa: CASSTLWTQYF
d_call: -
j_call: TRBJ2-5
v_call: TRBV6-2/TRBV6-3
clone_size: -

cdr3_nt: TGTGCCAGCAGCTTAGGACAGGGGAACTATGGCTACACCTTC
cdr3_aa: CASSLGQGNYGYTF
d_call: TRBD1
j_call: TRBJ1-2
v_call: TRBV5-1
clone_size: many

cdr3_nt: TGTGCCAGCAGTCCCCCGGGACACGGAGCCAAAAACATTCAGTACTTC
cdr3_aa: CASSPPGHGAKNIQYF
d_call: -
j_call: TRBJ2-4
v_call: TRBV25-1
clone_size: -

cdr3_nt: TGTGCCAGCTCACAGACTAGCGGGAACTACGAGCAGTACTTC
cdr3_aa: CASSQTSGNYEQYF
d_call: TRBD2
j_call: TRBJ2-7
v_call: TRBV18
clone_size: -

cdr3_nt: TGTGCCAGCAGCCAGACAGGGGTTGGTCAGCCCCAGCATTTT
cdr3_aa: CASSQTGVGQPQHF
d_call: TRBD1
j_call: TRBJ1-5
v_call: TRBV5-6
clone_size: -

cdr3_nt: TGTGCCAGCAGCTTAATCTTGCAGTTCTTC
cdr3_aa: CASSLILQFF
d_call: -
j_call: TRBJ2-1
v_call: TRBV7-2
clone_size: -

cdr3_nt: TGTGCCACCCGGGCCACTGGGGTCGGGGAGCTGTTTTTT
cdr3_aa: CATRATGVGELFF
d_call: -
j_call: TRBJ2-2
v_call: TRBV24-1
clone_size: many

cdr3_nt: TGTGCCAGCAGCTTCGGGACAGGGGGCGCGGGGCGGGAGACCCAGTACTTC
cdr3_aa: CASSFGTGGAGRETQYF
d_call: TRBD1
j_call: TRBJ2-5
v_call: TRBV7-8
clone_size: few

cdr3_nt: TGCAGTGCTAGAGCTCTGACCACCTACAATGAGCAGTTCTTC
cdr3_aa: CSARALTTYNEQFF
d_call: -
j_call: TRBJ2-1
v_call: TRBV20-1
clone_size: few

cdr3_nt: TGTGCCACCAGCAGAGTTAGAGTTGGTGGGACCCAGTACTTC
cdr3_aa: CATSRVRVGGTQYF
d_call: -
j_call: TRBJ2-5
v_call: TRBV15
clone_size: many

cdr3_nt: TGCGCCAGCAGCTCCCCCGGGACAGTCTACAATGAGCAGTTCTTC
cdr3_aa: CASSSPGTVYNEQFF
d_call: TRBD1
j_call: TRBJ2-1
v_call: TRBV5-1
clone_size: few

cdr3_nt: TGTGCCACCAGTGATTTGAGGGATGGCTACACCTTC
cdr3_aa: CATSDLRDGYTF
d_call: -
j_call: TRBJ1-2
v_call: TRBV24-1
clone_size: few

cdr3_nt: TGTGCCAGCAGCCAAATGGTACGCGGGACGGCCTTCGATACGCAGTATTTT
cdr3_aa: CASSQMVRGTAFDTQYF
d_call: -
j_call: TRBJ2-3
v_call: TRBV3-1
clone_size: -

cdr3_nt: TGTGCCAGCAACCAAGGGGCCTTGAACACTGAAGCTTTCTTT
cdr3_aa: CASNQGALNTEAFF
d_call: -
j_call: TRBJ1-1
v_call: TRBV6-1
clone_size: -

cdr3_nt: TGTGCCAGCAGCGACCTGGGACTAGCGGGAGGGCCTCACGGGGAGCTGTTTTTT
cdr3_aa: CASSDLGLAGGPHGELFF
d_call: TRBD2
j_call: TRBJ2-2
v_call: TRBV11-1
clone_size: few

cdr3_nt: TGCGCCAGCAGCGAGAGACTAGCGGGAGGTTCCTACGAGCAGTACTTC
cdr3_aa: CASSERLAGGSYEQYF
d_call: TRBD2
j_call: TRBJ2-7
v_call: TRBV5-1
clone_size: many

cdr3_nt: TGTGCCAGTAGGGACCCCGGGACAGGGTCCTCCGAGCAGTACTTC
cdr3_aa: CASRDPGTGSSEQYF
d_call: TRBD1
j_call: TRBJ2-7
v_call: TRBV19
clone_size: few

cdr3_nt: TGTGCCAGCGTTCAATCCGGGGGCCTCACTGAAGCTTTCTTT
cdr3_aa: CASVQSGGLTEAFF
d_call: -
j_call: TRBJ1-1
v_call: TRBV6-5
clone_size: few

cdr3_nt: TGCGCCAGCAGCCGTGGGACTAGCGGGTTCACCGGGGAGCTGTTTTTT
cdr3_aa: CASSRGTSGFTGELFF
d_call: TRBD2
j_call: TRBJ2-2
v_call: TRBV4-1
clone_size: once

cdr3_nt: TGTGCCAGCAGCTCCACTAGCGGGAGGCTCTCAGATACGCAGTATTTT
cdr3_aa: CASSSTSGRLSDTQYF
d_call: TRBD2
j_call: TRBJ2-3
v_call: TRBV7-6
clone_size: few

cdr3_nt: TGTGCCAGCAGCTTTCTAGCGGGGGATCCGCTCGAGACCCAGTACTTC
cdr3_aa: CASSFLAGDPLETQYF
d_call: TRBD2
j_call: TRBJ2-5
v_call: TRBV11-2
clone_size: -

cdr3_nt: TGTGCCAGGGCCTCAGAGGGTCCTCCTCCCTACAATGAGCAGTTCTTC
cdr3_aa: CARASEGPPPYNEQFF
d_call: -
j_call: TRBJ2-1
v_call: TRBV6-4
clone_size: few

cdr3_nt: TGTGCCATCAGCGTAGGGGACCCGGCTCATGGTGAGCAGTTCTTC
cdr3_aa: CAISVGDPAHGEQFF
d_call: -
j_call: TRBJ2-1
v_call: TRBV10-3
clone_size: -

cdr3_nt: TGTGCCAGCACCGGGACAGGGACGGGTTCACCCCTCCACTTT
cdr3_aa: CASTGTGTGSPLHF
d_call: TRBD1
j_call: TRBJ1-6
v_call: TRBV12-3/TRBV12-4
clone_size: few

cdr3_nt: TGTGCCAGCTCACCGATGCGGGAGAGAGTTACCGGGGAGCTGTTTTTT
cdr3_aa: CASSPMRERVTGELFF
d_call: TRBD2
j_call: TRBJ2-2
v_call: TRBV18
clone_size: few

cdr3_nt: TGTGCCAGCAGCTTAGCCGTGGCTTCCTCAGATACGCAGTATTTT
cdr3_aa: CASSLAVASSDTQYF
d_call: -
j_call: TRBJ2-3
v_call: TRBV7-9
clone_size: -

cdr3_nt: TGTGCCAGTAGTATGGGCGGGGTCTTGTCCTACGAGCAGTACTTC
cdr3_aa: CASSMGGVLSYEQYF
d_call: -
j_call: TRBJ2-7
v_call: TRBV19
clone_size: -

cdr3_nt: TGTGCCAGCAGCCCCACGGGACAGACCTTATCCTACAATGAGCAGTTCTTC
cdr3_aa: CASSPTGQTLSYNEQFF
d_call: TRBD1
j_call: TRBJ2-1
v_call: TRBV12-3/TRBV12-4
clone_size: many

cdr3_nt: TGTGCCAGCAGTTTAGCCGCGACAGCCACGGTTGAAAAACTGTTTTTT
cdr3_aa: CASSLAATATVEKLFF
d_call: -
j_call: TRBJ1-4
v_call: TRBV12-3/TRBV12-4
clone_size: -

cdr3_nt: TGCAGTGCTCCGACTAGCGGGAGGTTTTTTGAGCAGTTCTTC
cdr3_aa: CSAPTSGRFFEQFF
d_call: TRBD2
j_call: TRBJ2-1
v_call: TRBV20-1
clone_size: few

cdr3_nt: TGTGCCAGCAGCCCGTGGACGGACGCCACAGATACGCAGTATTTT
cdr3_aa: CASSPWTDATDTQYF
d_call: -
j_call: TRBJ2-3
v_call: TRBV11-2
clone_size: few

cdr3_nt: TGTGCCAGCAGCCCACACAGGGGATCCGGGGAGCTGTTTTTT
cdr3_aa: CASSPHRGSGELFF
d_call: TRBD1
j_call: TRBJ2-2
v_call: TRBV28
clone_size: -

cdr3_nt: TGCAGTGCTCGTTGGGACTACACCTACAATGAGCAGTTCTTC
cdr3_aa: CSARWDYTYNEQFF
d_call: TRBD2
j_call: TRBJ2-1
v_call: TRBV20-1
clone_size: many

cdr3_nt: TGTGCCAGCGCGGTGGGCAGAAAAAACATTCAGTACTTC
cdr3_aa: CASAVGRKNIQYF
d_call: -
j_call: TRBJ2-4
v_call: TRBV12-3/TRBV12-4
clone_size: -

cdr3_nt: TGTGCCAGCAGCTTAACGCCGGGACTAGCGGTCTCCACAGATACGCAGTATTTT
cdr3_aa: CASSLTPGLAVSTDTQYF
d_call: TRBD2
j_call: TRBJ2-3
v_call: TRBV7-3
clone_size: few

cdr3_nt: TGTGCCAGCAGCCAAGCGGCCTACTACGAGCAGTACTTC
cdr3_aa: CASSQAAYYEQYF
d_call: -
j_call: TRBJ2-7
v_call: TRBV14
clone_size: few

cdr3_nt: TGTGCCAGCAGCCAAGTGGGCTACGAGCAGTACTTC
cdr3_aa: CASSQVGYEQYF
d_call: -
j_call: TRBJ2-7
v_call: TRBV3-1
clone_size: many

cdr3_nt: TGTGCCAGCAGCACCTCCCTAGCGGAGATAATCTACGAGCAGTACTTC
cdr3_aa: CASSTSLAEIIYEQYF
d_call: TRBD2
j_call: TRBJ2-7
v_call: TRBV13
clone_size: -

cdr3_nt: TGCAGTGCTAGGTCCAGGGGGCTCGTCGGGGAGCTGTTTTTT
cdr3_aa: CSARSRGLVGELFF
d_call: TRBD1
j_call: TRBJ2-2
v_call: TRBV20-1
clone_size: -

cdr3_nt: TGTGCCAGCAGTTCGGGACTAGCGGGTCTGGAGACCCAGTACTTC
cdr3_aa: CASSSGLAGLETQYF
d_call: TRBD2
j_call: TRBJ2-5
v_call: TRBV12-3/TRBV12-4
clone_size: few

cdr3_nt: TGTGCCAGCTCACCACTAGATCAGGGGGCGAGCACTGAAGCTTTCTTT
cdr3_aa: CASSPLDQGASTEAFF
d_call: TRBD1
j_call: TRBJ1-1
v_call: TRBV18
clone_size: -

cdr3_nt: TGCGCCAGCAGCTTGGCTGGCAGGTCCTATGGCTACACCTTC
cdr3_aa: CASSLAGRSYGYTF
d_call: -
j_call: TRBJ1-2
v_call: TRBV5-1
clone_size: many

cdr3_nt: TGCAGTGCTTACCTGCACTCTTTAGCGGAAACCTACAATGAGCAGTTCTTC
cdr3_aa: CSAYLHSLAETYNEQFF
d_call: -
j_call: TRBJ2-1
v_call: TRBV20-1
clone_size: -

cdr3_nt: TGCGCCAGCAGCGCCGGACAGGGGTCTCATAACTATGGCTACACCTTC
cdr3_aa: CASSAGQGSHNYGYTF
d_call: TRBD1
j_call: TRBJ1-2
v_call: TRBV5-1
clone_size: few